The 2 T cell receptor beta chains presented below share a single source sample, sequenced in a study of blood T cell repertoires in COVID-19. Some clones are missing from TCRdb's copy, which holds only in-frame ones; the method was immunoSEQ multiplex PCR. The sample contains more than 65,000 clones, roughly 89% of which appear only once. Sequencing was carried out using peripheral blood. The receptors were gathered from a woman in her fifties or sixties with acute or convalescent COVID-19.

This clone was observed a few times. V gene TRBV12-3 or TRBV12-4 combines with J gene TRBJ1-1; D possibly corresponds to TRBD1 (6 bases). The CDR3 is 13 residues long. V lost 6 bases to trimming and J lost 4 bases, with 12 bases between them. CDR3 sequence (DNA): TGTGCCAGCAGACCACAGGGACCCACTGAAGCTTTCTTT. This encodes CASRPQGPTEAFF.

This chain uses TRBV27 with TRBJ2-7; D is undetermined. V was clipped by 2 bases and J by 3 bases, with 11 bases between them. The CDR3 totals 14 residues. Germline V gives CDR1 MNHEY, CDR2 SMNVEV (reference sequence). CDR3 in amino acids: CASSLQSVDYEQYF. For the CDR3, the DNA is TGTGCCAGCAGTTTACAATCGGTCGACTACGAGCAGTACTTC.